Given below is one T cell receptor beta chain in context. Its matching antigen is unknown. This entry is derived from a study of cytomegalovirus exposure and HLA in healthy donors. Trimming took 2 bases from V and 8 from J, leaving 15 bases between them. The CDR3 has 15 amino acids. From germline, CDR1 is MNHEY and CDR2 SMNVEV (reference sequence). Study-level findings and limits: When the data were analyzed later, several of the most significant clusters appeared to be linked to common viral pathogens.

The PCR used 60 Vbeta and 13 Jbeta primers. Measured with immunoSEQ multiplex PCR; TCRdb has only the in-frame clones, and not every one. The data show 95,000 to 130,000 clones, with about four fifths seen just once and 3.5% to 4.5% held by the top ten. Material for sequencing was PBMCs. The rearrangement uses TRBV27 and TRBJ1-4, with D tentatively TRBD1 (5 bases). The receptor was derived from a man aged 30 to 45 in good health and CMV-seropositive. The CDR3 sequence is CASSLNIGAGEKLFF. Here the CDR3 DNA reads TGTGCCAGCAGTTTAAATATAGGGGCGGGGGAAAAACTGTTTTTT.